The 24 T cell receptor beta chains in this list originate from one sample, sequenced in a study of spatial heterogeneity in lung cancer. Overall study findings and caveats: One measure, the expanded intratumoral alpha and beta TCR count, tracked tumor mutation counts.

TCRdb processed the 5' RACE reads anew with MiXCR; each CDR3 protein has one entry. The sample yields approximately 7,500 distinct CDR3 sequences, 3% to 3.5% seen once. Their antigens are not known. Time point meaning: sample taken at primary tumor resection. Material: lung tumor tissue, obtained at surgery. The receptors come from a male donor with early-stage non-small cell lung cancer.

The sample holds many counts of this clonotype. V usage is TRBV6-5 and J usage is TRBJ2-2; 14 positions agree with TRBD2. The CDR3 totals 17 residues. V was pared by 6 bases and J by 4 bases, with 7 bases of the junction left unmatched. The germline CDR1 and CDR2 sequences are MNHEY and SVGAGI. The CDR3: CASSWTSGGLGTGELFF. Here the CDR3 DNA reads TGTGCCAGCAGCTGGACTAGCGGGGGGCTAGGCACCGGGGAGCTGTTTTTT.

This clonotype is labeled medium-sized. The V and J genes are TRBV12-5 and TRBJ1-6; no firm D call. Germline V lookup: CDR1 LGHNT, CDR2 FRNRAP. V gave up 1 base and J gave up 7 bases, with 8 bases separating them. CDR3 size: 14 residues. In DNA form, the CDR3 reads TGTGCTAGTGGTTTGGGTCCCAACAATTCACCCCTCCACTTT. Its translation is CASGLGPNNSPLHF.

This clonotype has at least ten counts. V usage is TRBV28 and J usage is TRBJ1-5; D is ambiguous. V was clipped by 2 bases and J by 4 bases, with 12 bases between them. Per germline, CDR1 MDHEN and CDR2 SYDVKM. The CDR3 sequence is 15 residues long. The DNA of the CDR3 is TGTGCCAGCAGTTTAGGAAGTATGGGGAATCAGCCCCAGCATTTT. Protein product: CASSLGSMGNQPQHF. The whole variable domain, filled in from reference TRBV28 and TRBJ1-5, reads DVKVTQSSRYLVKRTGEKVFLECVQDMDHENMFWYRQDPGLGLRLIYFSYDVKMKEKGDIPEGYSVSREKKERFSLILESASTNQTSMYLCASSLGSMGNQPQHFGDGTRLSIL.

This clonotype occurred many times. The chain combines TRBV7-9 with TRBJ2-5, with 9 bases lining up with TRBD1. The CDR3 is 19 amino acids. The V gene end was trimmed by 3 bases and the J gene end by 0 bases; junction bases not matched to a gene: 14. The V gene's germline CDR1 is SEHNR and CDR2 FQNEAQ (reference sequence). The CDR3 region has the DNA TGTGCCAGCAGCTTTAAAATGGGACAGGGCTCTCGGTACCAAGAGACCCAGTACTTC. This sequence encodes CASSFKMGQGSRYQETQYF.

This clonotype is medium-sized. The genes are TRBV7-9 and TRBJ1-4; unclear D gene. This CDR3 has 14 residues. Looked up from germline, CDR1 is SEHNR and CDR2 is FQNEAQ (reference sequence). Between the trimmed V and J ends, which lost 5 bases and 6 bases, there was a span of 13 bases. The CDR3 loop is CASSPKGRDEKLFF. The CDR3 DNA reads as TGTGCCAGCAGCCCCAAAGGACGGGATGAAAAACTGTTTTTT.

This clonotype was counted ten times or more. J is TRBJ2-2 and V is TRBV24-1, with TRBD1 as a possible D gene (6 bases). Germline lookup yields CDR1 KGHDR and CDR2 SFDVKD. V gave up 4 bases and J gave up 7 bases, with 12 bases separating them. CDR3 length: 14 residues. In nucleotides, the CDR3 is TGTGCCACCAGTGACCAACAGGGCGTCGGGGAGCTGTTTTTT. This translates into CATSDQQGVGELFF.

This clonotype was picked up many times. V is TRBV20-1 and J is TRBJ2-7; D could derive from TRBD1 or TRBD2 (5 bases each). CDR1 DFQATT and CDR2 SNEGSKA come from the germline V gene (reference sequence). CDR3 length: 14 residues. Between the trimmed V and J ends, which lost 0 bases and 2 bases, there was a span of 11 bases. The DNA for the CDR3 is TGCAGTGCTAGAGATCCTGGGACCACCTACGAGCAGTACTTC. Amino acids: CSARDPGTTYEQYF.

By proportion, this clonotype is medium-sized (0.01 to 0.1%). This rearrangement joins TRBV20-1 to TRBJ2-7; 8 bases map to TRBD2. Germline assignment: CDR1 DFQATT and CDR2 SNEGSKA (reference sequence). This CDR3 is 13 amino acids long. The J segment lost 1 base and the V segment lost 3 bases, leaving 2 bases of the junction unmatched. CDR3 region: CSASGGGSYEQYF. CDR3 DNA sequence: TGCAGTGCTAGCGGGGGGGGATCCTACGAGCAGTACTTC.

This clonotype occurred many times. The chain employs TRBV20-1 and TRBJ1-2; tentatively, D is TRBD1 (5 bases). The V gene's germline CDR1 is DFQATT and CDR2 SNEGSKA (reference sequence). This CDR3 has 14 residues. V lost 5 bases, J lost 2 bases, and 15 bases lay in between. The CDR3 DNA follows: TGCAGTGCTGCTGGGGACGGCCGGAACTATGGCTACACCTTC. This translates into CSAAGDGRNYGYTF.

This clonotype is labeled medium-sized. This sequence joins TRBV2 and TRBJ1-6; possible D gene TRBD1, 6 bases. Germline assignment: CDR1 SNHLY and CDR2 FYNNEI. The CDR3 covers 15 residues. V shed 5 bases and J shed 9 bases, with 17 bases lying between them. The CDR3: CASSPGQSERSPLHF. The DNA for the CDR3 is TGTGCCAGCAGTCCCGGACAGTCGGAGCGTTCACCCCTCCACTTT.

A note on this clonotype: A single base separates this from a much larger clone, so it may be a read error. This rearrangement joins TRBV6-1 to TRBJ1-2; D might be TRBD1 (5 bases). Germline V gene data show CDR1 as MNHNS and CDR2 as SASEGT. CDR3 size: 14 residues. DNA of the CDR3: TGTGCCAGCAGTGAAGTGCAGGGAGCCTATGGCTACAACTTC. Protein: CASSEVQGAYGYNF.

This clonotype appeared many times. This chain joins TRBV12-3 or TRBV12-4 and TRBJ2-1; 8 bases match TRBD1. This CDR3 spans 13 amino acids. J gave up 8 bases and V 5 bases, and 5 bases lay outside the gene matches. CDR3 nucleotide sequence: TGTGCCAGCAGTATTGACAGGGGTGATGAGCAGTTCTTC. Amino acids: CASSIDRGDEQFF.

This clonotype was detected many times. The V call is TRBV3-1, the J call TRBJ2-1, with 8 nucleotides matching TRBD1. CDR3 length equals 21 residues. The germline V gene encodes CDR1 LGHDT and CDR2 YNNKEL (reference sequence). V lost 0 bases to trimming and J lost 8 bases; unmatched junction nucleotides: 24. This CDR3 is CASSQDWGRQGIASPLDEQFF. DNA for the CDR3: TGTGCCAGCAGCCAAGATTGGGGACGACAGGGGATAGCTAGCCCTTTGGATGAGCAGTTCTTC.

This clonotype showed up just a few times. This may be a read error: a much more frequent sequence differs by one nucleotide. The DNA is omitted, as the CDR3 cannot be located on it reliably, and the CDR3 follows TCRdb's listing. The V call is TRBV5-6, the J call TRBJ1-2; TRBD1 was called by the table and not checked on the DNA. The CDR3 is 16 residues long, counting both termini. Per germline, CDR1 SGHDT and CDR2 YYEEEE. CDR3 protein: CASSWGQGATNYGYNF.

This clonotype occurred many times. J is TRBJ2-3 and V is TRBV5-1; 8 bases are shared with TRBD1. The CDR3 length is 16 residues. Germline CDR1 SGHRS, CDR2 YFSETQ. V lost 2 bases, J lost 1 base, and 6 bases stayed unmatched. This CDR3 reads CASSFTGTGGTDTQYF. The CDR3 bases are TGCGCCAGCAGCTTCACCGGGACAGGAGGCACAGATACGCAGTATTTT.

This clonotype has ten or more counts. The chain combines TRBV5-1 with TRBJ2-7; TRBD1 agrees at 7 bases. The germline V gene encodes CDR1 SGHRS and CDR2 YFSETQ. The length of the CDR3 is 14 residues. J lost 5 bases, V lost 3 bases, and 8 bases had no gene match. The CDR3 spells CASSSEGAKDEQYF. Here the CDR3 DNA reads TGCGCCAGCAGCTCCGAGGGGGCGAAGGACGAGCAGTACTTC.

This clonotype has ten or more counts. One base away lies a much larger clone, so this may be a sequencing read error. The J gene is TRBJ1-2, the V gene TRBV2; D is unresolved. The CDR3 totals 11 residues. The germline V gene encodes CDR1 SNHLY and CDR2 FYNNEI. The CDR3 DNA reads TGTGCCAGCAGTCCAATGGATGGCTACAACTTC. It encodes CASSPMDGYNF.

By share, this clonotype counts as medium-sized. The chain carries TRBV29-1 and TRBJ1-1, with 8 bases matching TRBD1. The CDR3 has 13 amino acids. Germline trimming cut 2 bases from V and 4 bases from J; bases unmatched to any gene: 3. Per the germline V gene, CDR1 is SQVTM and CDR2 is ANQGSEA. The CDR3, as DNA: TGCAGCGTTGAAACAGGGGGTAGCACTGAAGCTTTCTTT. Its translation: CSVETGGSTEAFF.

This clonotype was counted at least ten times. This chain uses TRBV2 with TRBJ2-7; D ambiguous. The CDR3 extends over 13 amino acids. Germline V gene sequence: CDR1 SNHLY, CDR2 FYNNEI. Trimming left V 2 bases short and J 0 bases short, with 5 bases between. CDR3: CASSELSSYEQYF. CDR3 nucleotide sequence: TGTGCCAGCAGTGAACTAAGCTCCTACGAGCAGTACTTC.

This clonotype is medium-sized by share. The CDR3 DNA is TGCGCCAGCAGCGGTGGACTAGCGGGAAGTCCCGGGGAGCTGTTTTTT. As protein: CASSGGLAGSPGELFF. The chain couples TRBV5-1 to TRBJ2-2; 12 nucleotides align to TRBD2. CDR1 and CDR2 from the germline V gene are SGHRS and YFSETQ. With V trimmed by 4 bases and J by 6 bases, 7 bases remained unmatched. The CDR3 has 16 amino acids.

This clonotype was detected many times. This chain joins TRBV5-1 and TRBJ2-1; the D gene is possibly TRBD2 (6 bases). V was pared by 0 bases and J by 1 base, with 11 bases between. Germline V gene data show CDR1 as SGHRS and CDR2 as YFSETQ. The CDR3 runs to 16 residues. The CDR3 here is CASSLGLALSYNEQFF. For the CDR3, the DNA is TGCGCCAGCAGCTTGGGTCTAGCGCTTTCCTACAATGAGCAGTTCTTC.

This clonotype was counted many times. The V gene is TRBV5-8, the J gene TRBJ1-2; no clear D gene. The length of the CDR3 is 14 residues. CDR1 SGHTS and CDR2 YDEGEE come from the germline V gene. V was clipped by 4 bases and J by 2 bases, with 12 bases between them. CDR3 sequence reads: CASSQIPENYGYTF. In nucleotides, the CDR3 is TGTGCCAGCAGCCAAATACCCGAGAACTATGGCTACACCTTC.

By sample share, this clonotype is medium-sized. The chain carries TRBV20-1 and TRBJ2-1, with 7 bases aligning to TRBD2. V lost 1 base, J lost 9 bases, and 9 bases stayed unmatched. The V gene's germline CDR1 is DFQATT and CDR2 SNEGSKA (reference sequence). CDR3 length equals 14 residues. As DNA, the CDR3 is TGCAGTGCTAGAGGCACCGGGAGGCGGAGTGAGCAGTTCTTC. Its protein is CSARGTGRRSEQFF.

This clonotype showed up many times. The chain links TRBV4-2 to TRBJ2-2, with D possibly matching TRBD1 (6 bases). Germline values: CDR1 LGHNA, CDR2 YNFKEQ. This CDR3 is built from 16 residues. V was clipped by 0 bases and J by 5 bases, with 13 bases between them. CDR3 residues: CASSQDPLRGTGELFF. CDR3 sequence (DNA): TGTGCCAGCAGCCAAGATCCTTTGAGGGGGACCGGGGAGCTGTTTTTT.